Listed below are T cell receptor beta chains from one sample, sequenced in a study of technical replicates of blood from a handful of donors. Assay: immunoSEQ multiplex PCR; the TCRdb copy retains only in-frame clones and omits some. The table has about 80,000 clones, around nine tenths seen once; the top ten hold roughly 0.4%. The sample consisted of T cells isolated from PBMCs. Every receptor here comes from a human donor in good health. The CDR3 runs from the conserved cysteine through the conserved F or W. A D gene is named only where the DNA matches it firmly. The listing skips clone size in some rows; elsewhere it reads once, few, many or a size class.

d_call	v_call	clone_size	j_call	cdr3_nt	cdr3_aa
NA	TRBV5-1	NA	TRBJ1-2	TGCGCCAGCAGCCCAAGCGGGTCCGGCTACACCTTC	CASSPSGSGYTF
NA	TRBV5-8	NA	TRBJ1-4	TGTGCCAGCAGCTTCGGTTGGGCAGCAACTAATGAAAAACTGTTTTTT	CASSFGWAATNEKLFF
NA	TRBV7-2	once	TRBJ2-7	TGTGCCAGCAGCTTTAGCCACGAGCAGTACTTC	CASSFSHEQYF
NA	TRBV4-3	few	TRBJ1-1	TGCGCCAGCAGCCACACGGGTAGTGAAGCTTTCTTT	CASSHTGSEAFF
NA	TRBV4-1	NA	TRBJ1-2	TGCGCCAGCAGCCAACATACAGCCGGGGAGGGCTACACCTTC	CASSQHTAGEGYTF
NA	TRBV6-1	once	TRBJ2-1	TGTGCCAGCAGTGAAGCCAGGGGGGCCTACAATGAGCAGTTCTTC	CASSEARGAYNEQFF
NA	TRBV7-2	NA	TRBJ2-5	TGTGCCAGCAGGTACACAGGGCAAGAGACCCAGTACTTC	CASRYTGQETQYF
TRBD2	TRBV4-1	NA	TRBJ2-1	TGCGCCAGCAGCCAAGGTGGTCCCGGACTAGTTGTAGCTGAGCAGTTCTTC	CASSQGGPGLVVAEQFF
NA	TRBV6-1	NA	TRBJ2-1	TGTGCCAGCAGTGAAGGCTTCAGGATGGATGAGCAGTTCTTC	CASSEGFRMDEQFF
NA	TRBV9	NA	TRBJ1-4	TGTGCCAGCAGCGTAGAGAGCCGTGAGGTGGAAAAACTGTTTTTT	CASSVESREVEKLFF
NA	TRBV12-5	NA	TRBJ1-2	TGTGCTAGTGGTTTGGTAAGCTCTAGTGGCTACACCTTC	CASGLVSSSGYTF
NA	TRBV19	NA	TRBJ2-3	TGTGCCAGTAGTTTCGGGACTCGAGCCCCCACAGATACGCAGTATTTT	CASSFGTRAPTDTQYF
TRBD1	TRBV9	NA	TRBJ1-1	TGTGCCAGCAGCGTGGGGACAGGGAACACTGAAGCTTTCTTT	CASSVGTGNTEAFF
NA	TRBV15	NA	TRBJ1-2	TGTGCCACCAGCAGAGAGGGAGAACGTTTCAGCTACACCTTC	CATSREGERFSYTF
NA	TRBV7-3	NA	TRBJ1-1	TGTGCCAGCAGCTTCCTCGGGAGCACTGAAGCTTTCTTT	CASSFLGSTEAFF
TRBD1	TRBV28	once	TRBJ1-3	TGTGCCAGCAGACCAGGGGGCGCTGGTGGAAACACCATATATTTT	CASRPGGAGGNTIYF
NA	TRBV7-2	NA	TRBJ2-2	TGTGCCAGCAGCTTAACGGCAGGGTCGGGCGGGGAGCTGTTTTTT	CASSLTAGSGGELFF
NA	TRBV7-9	few	TRBJ1-5	TGTGCCAGCAGCGGACAGTCCAATCAGCCCCAGCATTTT	CASSGQSNQPQHF
TRBD1	TRBV19	NA	TRBJ1-2	TGTGCCAGTAGTAGAGGACAGGGGGCGGGTGGCTACACCTTC	CASSRGQGAGGYTF
TRBD2	TRBV15	once	TRBJ2-2	TGTGCCACCAGCAGAGATCGGTGGCGGGAGGACGACACCGGGGAGCTGTTTTTT	CATSRDRWREDDTGELFF
NA	TRBV4-3	NA	TRBJ1-2	TGCGCCAGCAGCCAAGATAAGGCGGCGTACCTCGGCTACACCTTC	CASSQDKAAYLGYTF
TRBD1	TRBV6-5	NA	TRBJ1-4	TGTGCCAGCAGTTACTCGGGACAGGGGGGTGAAAAACTGTTTTTT	CASSYSGQGGEKLFF
TRBD1	TRBV28	NA	TRBJ2-5	TGTGCCAGCACCGGGACAGAAGAGACCCAGTACTTC	CASTGTEETQYF
TRBD2	TRBV4-1	NA	TRBJ2-1	TGCGCCAGCAGCCAAGAAGGGGGCTGGACTAGCGACTACAATGAGCAGTTCTTC	CASSQEGGWTSDYNEQFF
TRBD1	TRBV7-6	NA	TRBJ1-3	TGTGCCAGCAGCTCTTACCTGGACAGGGAGTCTGGAAACACCATATATTTT	CASSSYLDRESGNTIYF
NA	TRBV6-5	NA	TRBJ1-3	TGTGCCAGCCACCGGAGCTCTGGAAACACCATATATTTT	CASHRSSGNTIYF
NA	TRBV30	NA	TRBJ1-2	TGTGCCTGGAGTGTACGGAGGAACAGGGTAATATATGGCTACACCTTC	CAWSVRRNRVIYGYTF
TRBD2	TRBV28	NA	TRBJ2-7	TGTGCCAGCAGGGGACTAGCGGCCTACGAGCAGTACTTC	CASRGLAAYEQYF
NA	TRBV29-1	NA	TRBJ1-2	TGCAGCGTTGAAATAGGGGCAGGGGTCTATGGCTACACCTTC	CSVEIGAGVYGYTF
TRBD2	TRBV6-5	NA	TRBJ2-7	TGTGCCAGCAGAGCCTTACTAGCGCGCAACTACGAGCAGTACTTC	CASRALLARNYEQYF
NA	TRBV5-5	NA	TRBJ2-7	TGTGCCAGTGTGGGGAGTGGAGTAGTTAGTGGCGAGCAGTACTTC	CASVGSGVVSGEQYF
TRBD2	TRBV6-6	NA	TRBJ2-5	TGTGCCAGCAGCCGACATAGCGGGAGGGCCGGGGAGACCCAGTACTTC	CASSRHSGRAGETQYF
NA	TRBV19	NA	TRBJ1-2	TGTGCCAGTAGTAAGGAGATGATCTATGGCTACACCTTC	CASSKEMIYGYTF
NA	TRBV19	NA	TRBJ1-5	TGTGCCAGTAGTATTCAGGAATCAGAATATCAGCCCCAGCATTTT	CASSIQESEYQPQHF
NA	TRBV7-9	NA	TRBJ1-3	TGTGCCAGCAGCTTCGACCGGCAGGACATATATTTT	CASSFDRQDIYF
NA	TRBV27	NA	TRBJ1-1	TGTGCCAGCGGATCCGGGACAGAAGCTTTCTTT	CASGSGTEAFF
NA	TRBV19	NA	TRBJ1-2	TGTGCCAGTAGTCCCAGGAACTATGGCTACACCTTC	CASSPRNYGYTF
TRBD1	TRBV10-3	NA	TRBJ2-3	TGTGCCATCAGTCTCTCCGGGACAGGGGGCACAGATACGCAGTATTTT	CAISLSGTGGTDTQYF
NA	TRBV5-4	NA	TRBJ2-1	TGTGCCAGCAGCTTGGGTGGGACACTCAATGAGCAGTTCTTC	CASSLGGTLNEQFF
TRBD1	TRBV6-5	NA	TRBJ1-2	TGTGCCAGCACCTCGACAGGGACCAACTATGGCTACACCTTC	CASTSTGTNYGYTF
NA	TRBV19	once	TRBJ1-3	TGTGCCAGTACCCCTCGGCCGGGTGGGGGAAACACCATATATTTT	CASTPRPGGGNTIYF
NA	TRBV2	NA	TRBJ2-1	TGTGCCAGCAGTGAGGGAATCACTAGACAGTTCTTC	CASSEGITRQFF
TRBD1	TRBV5-1	NA	TRBJ2-5	TGCGCCAGCAGCTTAGGGACAGGGGAGACCCAGTACTTC	CASSLGTGETQYF
TRBD1	TRBV28	NA	TRBJ2-7	TGTGTTACGGGACAGGGCCGTTCCGAGCAGTACTTC	CVTGQGRSEQYF
TRBD1	TRBV10-1	NA	TRBJ2-7	TGCGCCAGCAAATGGGACAGGGCCTTCTCCTACGAGCAGTACTTC	CASKWDRAFSYEQYF
TRBD2	TRBV9	NA	TRBJ2-2	TGTGCCAGCAGCGTACCCAAACCGGGACTAGCCGAATCGGGGAACACCGGGGAGCTGTTTTTT	CASSVPKPGLAESGNTGELFF
NA	TRBV13	NA	TRBJ1-2	TGTGCCAGCAGCTTAGACAGACGAACTAACTATGGCTACACCTTC	CASSLDRRTNYGYTF
NA	TRBV5-4	NA	TRBJ2-1	TGTGCCAGCAGCGAGGAACAGGGACCTTACAATGAGCAGTTCTTC	CASSEEQGPYNEQFF
NA	TRBV4-1	NA	TRBJ1-5	TGCGCCAGCAGCCAAGAGGGAGTTAGCAATCAGCCCCAGCATTTT	CASSQEGVSNQPQHF
NA	TRBV27	once	TRBJ2-1	TGTGCCAGCAGTTTCTCCGGCTACAATGAGCAGTTCTTC	CASSFSGYNEQFF
TRBD2	TRBV2	NA	TRBJ2-2	TGTGCCAGCAGTATTAGCGGGAGAGGGACCGGGGAGCTGTTTTTT	CASSISGRGTGELFF
NA	TRBV19	NA	TRBJ1-2	TGTGCCAGTAGTATGAGAATGGCTAACTATGGCTACACCTTC	CASSMRMANYGYTF
NA	TRBV5-1	NA	TRBJ2-7	TGCGCCAGCAGCTCAAGGACAGACACCTACGAGCAGTACTTC	CASSSRTDTYEQYF
NA	TRBV7-2	NA	TRBJ2-7	TGTGCCAGCAGCGTCACATCTTACGAGCAGTACTTC	CASSVTSYEQYF